Presented here are 21 T cell receptor beta chains from one specimen sequenced in a study of control samples from healthy donors and cancer patients (dated by TCRdb to 2020 to 2022). Library creation used the immunoSEQ multiplex PCR assay. As stored in TCRdb, this immuneACCESS dataset retains in-frame rearrangements with V and J assigned. A fraction of the clones does not appear; measured against another copy, unresolved V genes explain less than half of the discrepancy, and the remainder lacks a known reason. The sample yields 120,000 to 150,000 clones; around 90% were counted once. Around 11% of the sample is in the top ten clones. Sequencing was performed on blood. The source is a young man in good health.

In nucleotides, the CDR3 is TGCGCCAGCAGCTTACTAGTGGATCCACGCTATCCGCAGTACTTC. Translation gives CASSLLVDPRYPQYF. The chain links TRBV5-1 to TRBJ2-7, with D tentatively TRBD2 (5 bases). CDR3 length: 15 residues. Germline CDR1 SGHRS, CDR2 YFSETQ. The V gene lost 2 bases and the J gene lost 9 bases, with 21 bases spanning the gap.

This sequence joins TRBV28 and TRBJ1-4, with D unclear. V was cut by 4 bases and J by 4 bases, with 13 bases left in between. Germline assignment: CDR1 MDHEN and CDR2 SYDVKM. This CDR3 region has 15 residues. DNA for the CDR3: TGTGCCAGCAGTTACAATCAGGCGATTAATGAAAAACTGTTTTTT. Its translation: CASSYNQAINEKLFF.

The rearrangement uses TRBV3-1 (or the pseudogene TRBV3-2) and TRBJ2-1; D is uncertain. The V gene's germline CDR1 is LGHDT and CDR2 YNNKEL (reference sequence). The V end was cut by 0 bases, the J end by 6 bases, with 15 bases between. The CDR3 runs to 16 residues. The CDR3 protein is CASSQDQRATGNEQFF. For the CDR3, the DNA is TGTGCCAGCAGCCAAGATCAAAGGGCAACGGGCAATGAGCAGTTCTTC.

V usage is TRBV7-9 and J usage is TRBJ2-3; 13 positions match TRBD2. The J segment lost 6 bases and the V segment lost 5 bases, leaving 8 bases of the junction unmatched. This CDR3 is built from 16 residues. Germline CDR1 reads SEHNR; CDR2 reads FQNEAQ (reference sequence). The CDR3 coding sequence is TGTGCCAGCAGCACTTGGACTAGCGGGAGCCCCGATACGCAGTATTTT. Residues: CASSTWTSGSPDTQYF.

J is TRBJ1-1 and V is TRBV30; no firm D call. Germline CDR1 and CDR2: GTSNPN and SVGIG (reference sequence). The V and J ends lost 0 bases and 0 bases respectively, with 5 bases between them. The CDR3 totals 13 residues. CDR3: CAWSVRVNTEAFF. For the CDR3, the DNA is TGTGCCTGGAGTGTACGCGTGAACACTGAAGCTTTCTTT.

This chain joins TRBV18 and TRBJ2-3; 7 bases agree with TRBD2. Looked up from germline, CDR1 is KGHSH and CDR2 is LQKENI. Trimming cost V 4 bases and J 1 base; bases outside gene matches: 11. The CDR3 length is 17 residues. The CDR3 here is CASSQLRLAERTDTQYF. CDR3 in DNA: TGTGCCAGCTCACAACTACGACTAGCAGAGCGCACAGATACGCAGTATTTT.

V gene TRBV5-4 combines with J gene TRBJ2-5, with TRBD2 identical over 13 bases. This CDR3 has 16 amino acids. Trimming removed 0 bases from V and 5 bases from J; junction bases left unmatched: 4. Germline V gives CDR1 SGHNT, CDR2 YYREEE (reference sequence). CDR3 DNA sequence: TGTGCCAGCAGCTTGGAACTAGCGGGAGGGGGGGAGACCCAGTACTTC. Translation gives CASSLELAGGGETQYF.

V usage is TRBV9 and J usage is TRBJ2-5, with 14 bases fitting TRBD2. The CDR3 length is 16 residues. V lost 0 bases and J lost 4; bases outside the gene matches: 2. Germline values: CDR1 SGDLS, CDR2 YYNGEE. The CDR3 spells CASSVGGTSGRETQYF. The CDR3 coding sequence is TGTGCCAGCAGCGTAGGGGGGACTAGCGGGAGAGAGACCCAGTACTTC.

This clone was detected a few times. This chain connects TRBV6-5 to TRBJ1-1; D unresolved. Germline values: CDR1 MNHEY, CDR2 SVGAGI. This CDR3 spans 13 amino acids. V shed 7 bases and J shed 3 bases, with 12 bases lying between them. CDR3 bases: TGTGCCAGCAAAAGGATGGAGGACACTGAAGCTTTCTTT. Translated: CASKRMEDTEAFF.

The chain links TRBV2 to TRBJ2-3; 7 nucleotides line up with TRBD2. The junction had 7 bases not matched to a gene; V was cut back by 11 bases and J by 2 bases. The length of the CDR3 is 13 residues. CDR1 is SNHLY, CDR2 FYNNEI, per germline. CDR3 DNA: TGTGCCTCCACAGCGGGGTACACAGATACGCAGTATTTT. Translated, it gives CASTAGYTDTQYF.

The gene calls are TRBV9 and TRBJ2-1; D perhaps matches TRBD1 (5 bases). Germline loops: CDR1 SGDLS, CDR2 YYNGEE. V lost 5 bases and J lost 3, with 30 bases in between. CDR3 length: 20 amino acids. CDR3 region: CASSHPLARTDIVFYNEQFF. The DNA of the CDR3 is TGTGCCAGCAGTCACCCACTTGCCCGTACGGACATAGTCTTCTACAATGAGCAGTTCTTC.

The chain is built from TRBV10-2 and TRBJ2-3; 12 positions match TRBD2. Trimming took 6 bases from V and 5 from J; bases not matched to a gene: 6. Germline V gene data show CDR1 as WSHSY and CDR2 as SAAADI. The CDR3 is made up of 15 amino acids. The CDR3 sequence is CASSRGTSGLDTQYF. In DNA, the CDR3 is TGCGCCAGCAGCAGAGGGACTAGCGGGTTAGATACGCAGTATTTT.

The rearrangement links TRBV10-3 to TRBJ2-1; 7 positions agree with TRBD1. CDR3 length: 13 residues. Germline-derived CDR1 and CDR2 are ENHRY and SYGVKD. V lost 6 bases and J lost 6; bases outside the gene matches: 5. The CDR3 reads CAISGTALNEQFF. The CDR3 DNA follows: TGTGCCATCAGCGGGACAGCCCTCAATGAGCAGTTCTTC.

This chain uses TRBV5-4 with TRBJ2-7; the D gene is possibly TRBD2 (6 bases). The germline CDR1 and CDR2 sequences are SGHNT and YYREEE (reference sequence). The CDR3 runs 14 residues. The V gene lost 0 bases and the J gene lost 6 bases, with 13 bases spanning the gap. CDR3 loop: CASSLGLEYGEQYF. CDR3 DNA: TGTGCCAGCAGCTTGGGACTAGAATACGGCGAGCAGTACTTC.

This chain joins TRBV10-1 and TRBJ2-2, with D possibly TRBD1 on 7 matching bases. Germline CDR1 is WNHNN and CDR2 is SYGVQD (reference sequence). This CDR3 comprises 14 residues. V shed 2 bases and J shed 7 bases, with 11 bases lying between them. CDR3 bases: TGCGCCAGCAGTGAGGCCAGGGGGGACGGGGAGCTGTTTTTT. Protein product: CASSEARGDGELFF.

The chain employs TRBV28 and TRBJ2-7; 7 bases are a match to TRBD2. Germline trimming cut 7 bases from V and 3 bases from J; bases unmatched to any gene: 9. The length of the CDR3 is 14 residues. From germline, CDR1 is MDHEN and CDR2 SYDVKM. CDR3 DNA: TGTGCCAGCACCACTAGCGACATCTACTACGAGCAGTACTTC. It is translated as CASTTSDIYYEQYF.

The rearrangement joins TRBV5-1 to TRBJ2-3; no firm D call. Trimming stripped 0 bases from V and 4 bases from J, with 0 bases between. CDR1 SGHRS and CDR2 YFSETQ come from the germline V gene. The length of the CDR3 is 11 residues. The CDR3 sequence: CASSLADTQYF. The CDR3, as DNA: TGCGCCAGCAGCTTGGCAGATACGCAGTATTTT. The whole variable domain, filled in from reference TRBV5-1 and TRBJ2-3, reads KAGVTQTPRYLIKTRGQQVTLSCSPISGHRSVSWYQQTPGQGLQFLFEYFSETQRNKGNFPGRFSGRQFSNSRSEMNVSTLELGDSALYLCASSLADTQYFGPGTRLTVL.

V and J are TRBV19 and TRBJ2-3, with 12 positions matching TRBD2. The CDR3 covers 14 residues. The trim removed 10 bases at V and 5 bases at J, leaving 7 bases unmatched. The germline V gene has CDR1 LNHDA and CDR2 SQIVND (reference sequence). Here the CDR3 reads CATTSGREIDTQYF. CDR3 in DNA: TGTGCCACGACTAGCGGGAGAGAAATAGATACGCAGTATTTT.

This clone was counted between two and nine times. This chain connects TRBV10-3 to TRBJ2-2; D is possibly TRBD1 (6 bases). Germline-derived CDR1 and CDR2 are ENHRY and SYGVKD. V shed 11 bases and J shed 4 bases, with 17 bases lying between them. The CDR3 has 14 residues. The chain's CDR3 is CALQKTGPTGELFF. The CDR3 DNA reads TGTGCCTTACAAAAAACAGGGCCCACCGGGGAGCTGTTTTTT.

This chain uses TRBV4-2 with TRBJ1-4, with 9 bases that match TRBD1. The CDR3 has 16 amino acids. Germline V lookup: CDR1 LGHNA, CDR2 YNFKEQ. V lost 3 bases, J lost 5 bases, and 7 bases stayed unmatched. Written as DNA, the CDR3 is TGTGCCAGCAGCCAGGGTACAGGGGGCGTCAATGAAAAACTGTTTTTT. This sequence encodes CASSQGTGGVNEKLFF.

This clone occurred once. The genes are TRBV6-5 and TRBJ2-1, with 16 bases identical to TRBD2. The CDR3 is 14 residues long. The trim removed 6 bases at V and 10 bases at J, leaving 3 bases unmatched. The germline V gene has CDR1 MNHEY and CDR2 SVGAGI. CDR3 protein: CASRPGLAGGEQFF. The CDR3 nucleotides are TGTGCCAGCAGGCCGGGACTAGCGGGAGGGGAGCAGTTCTTC.